This T cell receptor (beta chain) was observed in a study of blood T cell repertoires in COVID-19. Looking at the study overall: Samples came from the United States, Italy and Spain, spanning acute and convalescent COVID-19. Sample material is recorded as cDNA or gDNA derived from T cells, B-cell-depleted T cells, or PBMCs.

Original analysis: Using reference gene primer amplification, nucleated cell counts were estimated. The method was immunoSEQ multiplex PCR; TCRdb's version includes in-frame clones alone and lacks a portion of them. The V and J calls and clone size come from that table; D and trimming were worked out from the DNA. The sample carries over 45,000 clones, approximately 85% recorded once. V dropped 7 bases and J dropped 0 bases, with 14 bases sitting between them. Germline values: CDR1 MDHEN, CDR2 SYDVKM. The CDR3 length is 15 residues. Sequencing was performed on peripheral blood. This receptor was obtained from a human donor in a cohort sampled during active COVID-19. This chain connects TRBV28 to TRBJ2-3; perhaps TRBD2 as D (6 bases). This CDR3 is CASITSRKSTDTQYF. CDR3 DNA: TGTGCCAGCATCACTAGCAGGAAAAGCACAGATACGCAGTATTTT.